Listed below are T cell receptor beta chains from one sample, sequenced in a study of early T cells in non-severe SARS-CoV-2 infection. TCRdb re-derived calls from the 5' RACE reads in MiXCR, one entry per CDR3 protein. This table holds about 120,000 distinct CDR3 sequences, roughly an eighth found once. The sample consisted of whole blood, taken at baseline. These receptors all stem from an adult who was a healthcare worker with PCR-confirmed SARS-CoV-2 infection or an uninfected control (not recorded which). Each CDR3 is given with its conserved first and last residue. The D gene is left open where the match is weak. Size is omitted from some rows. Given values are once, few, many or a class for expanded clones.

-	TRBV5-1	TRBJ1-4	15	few	TGCGCCAGCAGCAGGAACCAGGGAAATAATGAAAAACTGTTTTTT	CASSRNQGNNEKLFF
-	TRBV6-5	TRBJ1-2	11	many	TGTGCCAGCCTCAACGCGGGGGGCTACACCTTC	CASLNAGGYTF
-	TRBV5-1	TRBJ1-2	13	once	TGCGCCAGCAGCTTGTCACCTAACTATGGCTACACCTTC	CASSLSPNYGYTF
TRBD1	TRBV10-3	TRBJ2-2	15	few	TGTGCCATCAGTGCCGGGACAGTCCAAACCGGGGAGCTGTTTTTT	CAISAGTVQTGELFF
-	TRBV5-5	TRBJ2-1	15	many	TGTGCCAGCAGCTTGGGTGACACCTCATACAATGAGCAGTTCTTC	CASSLGDTSYNEQFF
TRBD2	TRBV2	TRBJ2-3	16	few	TGTGCCAGCAGTGGGTTACTAGCGACTAGCACAGATACGCAGTATTTT	CASSGLLATSTDTQYF
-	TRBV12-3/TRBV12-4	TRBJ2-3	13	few	TGTGCCAGCAGTTCCTACAGGGAAGGTACGCAGTATTTT	CASSSYREGTQYF
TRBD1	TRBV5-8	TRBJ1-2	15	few	TGTGCCAGCAGCCGCGTGGGACAGGGGGCGTTTGGCTACACCTTC	CASSRVGQGAFGYTF
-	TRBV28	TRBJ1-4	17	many	TGTGCCAGCAGTTCTCATGGGGTGAGGAAGGGCCGGGAAAAACTGTTTTTT	CASSSHGVRKGREKLFF
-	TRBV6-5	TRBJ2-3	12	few	TGTGCCAGCGGGCAATCGGAATGGACGCAGTATTTT	CASGQSEWTQYF
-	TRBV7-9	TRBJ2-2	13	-	TGTGCCAGCAGCTCGTCGGGGACCGGGGAGCTGTTTTTT	CASSSSGTGELFF
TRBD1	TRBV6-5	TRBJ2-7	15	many	TGTGCCAGCAGCCCAGGACAGGGGAGGTCCTACGAGCAGTACTTC	CASSPGQGRSYEQYF